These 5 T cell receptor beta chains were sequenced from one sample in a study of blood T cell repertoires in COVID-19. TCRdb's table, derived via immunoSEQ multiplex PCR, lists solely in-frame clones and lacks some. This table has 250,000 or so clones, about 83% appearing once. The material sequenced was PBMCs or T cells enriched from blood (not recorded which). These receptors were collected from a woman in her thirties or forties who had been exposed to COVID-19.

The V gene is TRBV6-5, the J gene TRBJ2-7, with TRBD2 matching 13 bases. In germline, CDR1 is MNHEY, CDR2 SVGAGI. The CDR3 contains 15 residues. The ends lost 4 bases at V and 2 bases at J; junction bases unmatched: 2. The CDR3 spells CASSLGTSGAYEQYF. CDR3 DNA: TGTGCCAGCAGTTTGGGGACTAGCGGGGCCTACGAGCAGTACTTC.

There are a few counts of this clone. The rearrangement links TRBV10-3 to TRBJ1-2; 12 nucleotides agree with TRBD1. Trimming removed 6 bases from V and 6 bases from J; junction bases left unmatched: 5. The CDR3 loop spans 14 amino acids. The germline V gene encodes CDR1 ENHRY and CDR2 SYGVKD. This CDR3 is CAISEGQGANGYTF. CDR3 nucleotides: TGTGCCATCAGCGAGGGACAGGGGGCAAATGGCTACACCTTC.

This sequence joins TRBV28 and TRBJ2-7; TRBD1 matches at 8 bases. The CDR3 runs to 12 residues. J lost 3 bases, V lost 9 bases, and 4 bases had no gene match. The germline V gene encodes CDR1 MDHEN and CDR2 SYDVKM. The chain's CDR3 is CASAQGDYEQYF. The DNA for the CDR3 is TGTGCCAGTGCACAGGGGGACTACGAGCAGTACTTC. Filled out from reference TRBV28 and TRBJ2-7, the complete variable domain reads DVKVTQSSRYLVKRTGEKVFLECVQDMDHENMFWYRQDPGLGLRLIYFSYDVKMKEKGDIPEGYSVSREKKERFSLILESASTNQTSMYLCASAQGDYEQYFGPGTRLTVT.

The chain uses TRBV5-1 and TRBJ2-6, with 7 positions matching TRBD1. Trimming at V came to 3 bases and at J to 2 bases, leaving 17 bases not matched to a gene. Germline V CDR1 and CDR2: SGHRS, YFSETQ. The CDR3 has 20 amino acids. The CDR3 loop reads CASSSGIIDRVRAGANVLTF. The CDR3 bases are TGCGCCAGCAGCTCGGGAATAATAGACAGGGTTCGAGCTGGGGCCAACGTCCTGACTTTC.

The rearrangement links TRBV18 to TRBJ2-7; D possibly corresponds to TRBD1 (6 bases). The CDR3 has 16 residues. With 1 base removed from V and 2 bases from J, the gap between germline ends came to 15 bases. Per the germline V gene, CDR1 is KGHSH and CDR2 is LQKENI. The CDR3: CASSPLQGPSPYEQYF. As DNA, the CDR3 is TGTGCCAGCTCACCACTGCAGGGGCCCTCCCCCTACGAGCAGTACTTC. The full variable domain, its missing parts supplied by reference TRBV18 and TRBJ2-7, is NAGVMQNPRHLVRRRGQEARLRCSPMKGHSHVYWYRQLPEEGLKFMVYLQKENIIDESGMPKERFSAEFPKEGPSILRIQQVVRGDSAAYFCASSPLQGPSPYEQYFGPGTRLTVT.